These 22 T cell receptor beta chains originate from one sample sequenced in a study of blood T cell repertoires in COVID-19. Clones were sequenced by immunoSEQ multiplex PCR, and TCRdb holds only the in-frame ones, with some missing. This table has about 220,000 clones, about 80% appearing once. The sample was peripheral blood. The receptors come from a woman between 55 and 75 years old with acute or convalescent COVID-19.

V gene TRBV3-1 (or the pseudogene TRBV3-2) combines with J gene TRBJ2-3; D might be TRBD1 (5 bases). From germline, CDR1 is LGHDT and CDR2 YNNKEL (reference sequence). V was cut by 0 bases and J by 2 bases, with 9 bases left in between. This CDR3 region has 15 residues. The CDR3: CASSQDPTATDTQYF. CDR3 DNA sequence: TGTGCCAGCAGCCAAGATCCGACAGCCACAGATACGCAGTATTTT.

Here the CDR3 DNA reads TGTGCCAGCAGCTTAGGGACAGGGGTGCATGGCTACACCTTC. Translating it yields CASSLGTGVHGYTF. The chain is built from TRBV7-8 and TRBJ1-2, with 9 bases identical to TRBD1. The V gene end was trimmed by 1 base and the J gene end by 6 bases; junction bases not matched to a gene: 3. Germline V gene data show CDR1 as SGHVS and CDR2 as FQNEAQ. CDR3 length: 14 residues. The full variable domain, in which reference TRBV7-8 and TRBJ1-2 provide the parts outside the CDR3, is GAGVSQSPRYKVAKRGQDVALRCDPISGHVSLFWYQQALGQGPEFLTYFQNEAQLDKSGLPSDRFFAERPEGSVSTLKIQRTQQEDSAVYLCASSLGTGVHGYTFGSGTRLTVV.

The chain is built from TRBV7-9 and TRBJ1-3, with 7 bases aligning to TRBD1. Germline lookup yields CDR1 SEHNR and CDR2 FQNEAQ (reference sequence). V shed 5 bases, J shed 0 bases, and the junction held 10 bases outside the gene matches. The CDR3 consists of 17 residues. The CDR3 sequence: CASSARQGSLSGNTIYF. In DNA, the CDR3 is TGTGCCAGCAGCGCAAGACAGGGTAGCCTCTCTGGAAACACCATATATTTT.

This rearrangement joins TRBV7-2 to TRBJ1-1; the D is unclear. Germline V gene sequence: CDR1 SGHTA, CDR2 FQGNSA. The CDR3 runs to 16 residues. Trimming removed 5 bases from V and 1 base from J, with 17 bases in between. Written as DNA, the CDR3 is TGTGCCAGCAGCCGCGACTGGGAAGCGGGGAACACTGAAGCTTTCTTT. The encoded protein is CASSRDWEAGNTEAFF.

The chain links TRBV19 to TRBJ1-4; perhaps TRBD1 as D (5 bases). V lost 7 bases and J 4 bases, leaving 13 bases between the germline ends. Germline CDR1 LNHDA, CDR2 SQIVND (reference sequence). The CDR3 covers 14 residues. As DNA, the CDR3 is TGTGCCAGTAAAACGACAGCGCATAATGAAAAACTGTTTTTT. Its translation: CASKTTAHNEKLFF.

The chain carries TRBV2 and TRBJ1-5; 11 positions agree with TRBD1. V shed 6 bases and J 3 bases; nucleotides not matched to a gene: 4. Germline V gene sequence: CDR1 SNHLY, CDR2 FYNNEI. The CDR3 has 15 residues. The CDR3 here is CASREDRGHNQPQHF. DNA of the CDR3: TGTGCCAGCAGGGAGGACAGGGGGCACAATCAGCCCCAGCATTTT. Using reference TRBV2 and TRBJ1-5 for the parts outside the CDR3, the full variable domain is EPEVTQTPSHQVTQMGQEVILRCVPISNHLYFYWYRQILGQKVEFLVSFYNNEISEKSEIFDDQFSVERPDGSNFTLKIRSTKLEDSAMYFCASREDRGHNQPQHFGDGTRLSIL.

This clone was seen only once. The V gene is TRBV12-5, the J gene TRBJ1-1; TRBD1 matches at 7 bases. The CDR3 spans 16 residues. From germline, CDR1 is LGHNT and CDR2 FRNRAP. Trimming at V came to 11 bases and at J to 4 bases, leaving 19 bases not matched to a gene. The CDR3 region is CAVTRTGLGIGTEAFF. The DNA of the CDR3 is TGTGCTGTAACAAGGACAGGCCTGGGGATCGGCACTGAAGCTTTCTTT.

DNA of the CDR3: TGTGCCAGCAGTCTCAGACTAGCGGGGGGGGATGAGCAGTTCTTC. Residues: CASSLRLAGGDEQFF. This sequence joins TRBV27 and TRBJ2-1; 14 positions match TRBD2. The V gene's germline CDR1 is MNHEY and CDR2 SMNVEV (reference sequence). Losses at the gene ends were 5 bases for V and 8 bases for J; bases not matched to a gene: 5. The CDR3 runs to 15 residues.

The V gene is TRBV6-1, the J gene TRBJ2-7; possibly TRBD1 for D (5 bases). In germline, CDR1 is MNHNS, CDR2 SASEGT. The germline V and J ends were trimmed by 2 bases and 6 bases, with 17 bases remaining between them. The CDR3 contains 15 residues. The CDR3 DNA is TGTGCCAGCAGTGAATATGTAGGGGCGGCGAGCGAGCAGTACTTC. Translating gives CASSEYVGAASEQYF.

The V and J genes are TRBV2 and TRBJ1-2, with 9 bases lining up with TRBD1. The V segment lost 7 bases and the J segment 5 bases; nucleotides outside the gene matches: 14. This CDR3 has 16 residues. Germline CDR1 and CDR2: SNHLY and FYNNEI. This CDR3 reads CASNGQGFRKGYGYTF. CDR3 bases: TGTGCCAGCAATGGACAGGGGTTTAGAAAAGGGTATGGCTACACCTTC.

The chain uses TRBV30 and TRBJ2-7; 9 nucleotides line up with TRBD1. CDR1 is GTSNPN and CDR2 is SVGIG in the germline V gene (reference sequence). The CDR3 sequence is 16 residues long. V shed 3 bases, J shed 2 bases, and the junction held 11 bases outside the gene matches. This chain's CDR3 is CAWRLGTGLETYEQYF. The CDR3 DNA reads TGTGCCTGGAGGCTGGGGACAGGGTTGGAAACCTACGAGCAGTACTTC.

As to this clone: Other DNA sequences within the sample encode an identical CDR3. The V gene is TRBV3-1 (or the pseudogene TRBV3-2), the J gene TRBJ1-1; no clear D gene. This CDR3 region has 14 residues. Germline assignment: CDR1 LGHDT and CDR2 YNNKEL (reference sequence). V was clipped by 1 base and J by 1 base, with 7 bases between them. The CDR3 DNA follows: TGTGCCAGCAGCCAAGTCCCAGGGAACACTGAAGCTTTCTTT. It yields the protein CASSQVPGNTEAFF.

The V gene is TRBV29-1, the J gene TRBJ2-5; possible D gene TRBD2, 6 bases. CDR1 is SQVTM, CDR2 ANQGSEA, per germline. CDR3 length: 15 residues. Trimming left V 5 bases short and J 5 bases short, with 21 bases between. The CDR3 loop is CSVRGLTTIAETQYF. In DNA form, the CDR3 reads TGCAGCGTTCGGGGACTTACAACAATAGCGGAGACCCAGTACTTC.

This clone appeared a single time. The chain has TRBV15 and TRBJ1-4, with D possibly being TRBD1 (5 bases). This CDR3 region has 16 residues. Germline V gene data show CDR1 as LNHNV and CDR2 as YYDKDF (reference sequence). The ends were cut back, 1 base at V and 2 bases at J, with 11 bases in the middle. CDR3 residues: CATSRVPTATNEKLFF. The CDR3 DNA reads TGTGCCACCAGCAGAGTGCCGACAGCCACTAATGAAAAACTGTTTTTT.

The chain uses TRBV5-6 and TRBJ1-4; TRBD1 might be the D (6 bases). With 4 bases removed from V and 5 bases from J, the gap between germline ends came to 18 bases. Germline assignment: CDR1 SGHDT and CDR2 YYEEEE. CDR3 length equals 16 residues. CDR3 loop: CASSLKVTGENEKLFF. The CDR3 coding sequence is TGTGCCAGCAGCCTAAAGGTGACAGGAGAGAATGAAAAACTGTTTTTT. Supplemented by reference TRBV5-6 and TRBJ1-4, the full variable domain reads DAGVTQSPTHLIKTRGQQVTLRCSPKSGHDTVSWYQQALGQGPQFIFQYYEEEERQRGNFPDRFSGHQFPNYSSELNVNALLLGDSALYLCASSLKVTGENEKLFFGSGTQLSVL.

This chain connects TRBV7-9 to TRBJ2-7; TRBD2 matches 7 bases. V was pared by 4 bases and J by 2 bases, with 5 bases of the junction left unmatched. The CDR3 totals 14 residues. The germline gives CDR1 SEHNR, CDR2 FQNEAQ (reference sequence). CDR3 protein: CASSSPGLTYEQYF. The CDR3 region has the DNA TGTGCCAGCAGCTCACCGGGACTAACCTACGAGCAGTACTTC.

This clone has a handful of counts. J is TRBJ1-1 and V is TRBV5-1; 12 positions match TRBD1. J lost 4 bases, V lost 0 bases, and 13 bases had no gene match. Per germline, CDR1 SGHRS and CDR2 YFSETQ. This CDR3 comprises 19 residues. As DNA, the CDR3 is TGCGCCAGCAGCTTGGTATTCGGGACAGGGGGCTTATTGAGCACTGAAGCTTTCTTT. Translated: CASSLVFGTGGLLSTEAFF.

The chain recombines TRBV6-5 with TRBJ1-1, with D possibly TRBD1 on 5 matching bases. From germline, CDR1 is MNHEY and CDR2 SVGAGI. The germline V and J ends were trimmed by 5 bases and 0 bases, with 10 bases remaining between them. The CDR3 spans 14 residues. The CDR3 loop reads CASSHQGLNTEAFF. In nucleotides, the CDR3 is TGTGCCAGCAGTCATCAGGGATTGAACACTGAAGCTTTCTTT.

V is TRBV7-9 and J is TRBJ1-1; D possibly corresponds to TRBD1 (6 bases). The V and J ends lost 5 bases and 14 bases respectively, with 18 bases between them. Germline loops: CDR1 SEHNR, CDR2 FQNEAQ (reference sequence). The CDR3 contains 12 residues. The CDR3 nucleotides read TGTGCCAGCAGCGCCGATTGGACAGAGGTCTTCTTT. This codes for CASSADWTEVFF.

Only one count was recorded for this clone. V gene TRBV21-1 combines with J gene TRBJ1-1; TRBD1 is taken as the D call from the table, unchecked against the DNA. TRBV21-1 is annotated as a pseudogene. CDR3 length: 11 residues. The CDR3 DNA reads TGTGCCACCTGGACAGGTGGTGAAGCTTTCTTT. It is translated as CATWTGGEAFF.

This chain uses TRBV11-2 with TRBJ2-7; D gene uncertain. Trimming removed 3 bases from V and 3 bases from J, with 6 bases in between. Germline V CDR1 and CDR2: SGHAT, FQNNGV. The CDR3 contains 12 residues. The chain's CDR3 is CASSLYSYEQYF. CDR3 sequence (DNA): TGTGCCAGCAGCTTGTACAGCTACGAGCAGTACTTC.

This clone was found a few times. The rearrangement joins TRBV19 to TRBJ1-3; D not certain. The CDR3 runs to 14 residues. Looked up from germline, CDR1 is LNHDA and CDR2 is SQIVND (reference sequence). The V end lost 9 bases, the J end lost 6 bases, and 18 bases lay between the germline ends. CDR3: CASHTLNDVNTIYF. CDR3 coding DNA: TGTGCCAGCCACACCTTAAACGATGTAAACACCATATATTTT.